Following are 18 T cell receptor beta chains from one sample sequenced in a study of T cell repertoires in cytomegalovirus infection. A single record per CDR3 protein comes from TCRdb applying MiXCR to the reads. The sample has 450,000 to 650,000 distinct CDR3 sequences, about 40% seen once. No antigen is known for these receptors. The sample in question was cultured PBMCs, obtained from culture after CMV antigen stimulation. These receptors came from a human donor in good health (CMV status not recorded). Some clones in this sample may be carry-over from other donors' samples.

The chain combines TRBV12-3 or TRBV12-4 with TRBJ2-1; 7 bases fit TRBD2. Germline trimming cut 5 bases from V and 9 bases from J; bases unmatched to any gene: 13. The CDR3 is made up of 15 amino acids. The CDR3 region is CASSPGLVKSGEQFF. The CDR3 DNA is TGTGCCAGCAGTCCCGGACTAGTCAAATCTGGTGAGCAGTTCTTC.

This clonotype was seen once. V gene TRBV5-6 combines with J gene TRBJ1-1; TRBD1 agrees at 10 bases. The CDR3 has 15 residues. Germline V CDR1 and CDR2: SGHDT, YYEEEE. V shed 4 bases and J 2 bases; nucleotides not matched to a gene: 5. The CDR3 spells CASSAQTGGNTEAFF. The CDR3 bases are TGTGCCAGCAGCGCTCAGACAGGGGGCAACACTGAAGCTTTCTTT. Looking up the rest from reference TRBV5-6 and TRBJ1-1 gives the full variable domain: DAGVTQSPTHLIKTRGQQVTLRCSPKSGHDTVSWYQQALGQGPQFIFQYYEEEERQRGNFPDRFSGHQFPNYSSELNVNALLLGDSALYLCASSAQTGGNTEAFFGQGTRLTVV.

This clonotype showed up just a few times. The chain uses TRBV7-8 and TRBJ2-1, with a tentative D call TRBD2 (6 bases). The CDR3 is made up of 16 amino acids. The V end lost 1 base, the J end lost 7 bases, and 17 bases lay between the germline ends. The germline V gene has CDR1 SGHVS and CDR2 FQNEAQ. The CDR3 DNA follows: TGTGCCAGCAGCTTAGGGTTGTGGGAGGAGGGTAATGAGCAGTTCTTC. Protein product: CASSLGLWEEGNEQFF.

Here the CDR3 DNA reads TGTGCCAGCAGTTACCGGTCAGGACAAGAGACCCAGTACTTC. Its translation: CASSYRSGQETQYF. V and J are TRBV6-2 or TRBV6-3 and TRBJ2-5; D unresolved. CDR1 and CDR2 from the germline V gene are MNHEY and SVGEGT. The CDR3 is 14 amino acids. V dropped 2 bases and J dropped 2 bases, with 9 bases sitting between them.

This clonotype has a handful of counts. The gene calls are TRBV6-2 or TRBV6-3 and TRBJ2-3, with a possible D match to TRBD1 (5 bases). The germline CDR1 and CDR2 sequences are MNHEY and SVGEGT. Trimming shortened V by 6 bases and J by 6 bases, and 13 bases separated the two germline ends. This CDR3 has 13 residues. Here the CDR3 DNA reads TGTGCCAGCAGCCTTATGACAGTCGATACGCAGTATTTT. It codes for CASSLMTVDTQYF.

This clonotype was detected a few times. V is TRBV7-9 and J is TRBJ2-3; 10 nucleotides line up with TRBD2. Germline V gene lookup returns CDR1 SEHNR and CDR2 FQNEAQ (reference sequence). V shed 4 bases, J shed 4 bases, and the junction held 5 bases outside the gene matches. This CDR3 spans 15 amino acids. The CDR3 region has the DNA TGTGCCAGCAGCTGGCTTAGCGGGGGGTCAGATACGCAGTATTTT. Amino acid sequence: CASSWLSGGSDTQYF. Supplemented by reference TRBV7-9 and TRBJ2-3, the full variable domain reads DTGVSQNPRHKITKRGQNVTFRCDPISEHNRLYWYRQTLGQGPEFLTYFQNEAQLEKSRLLSDRFSAERPKGSFSTLEIQRTEQGDSAMYLCASSWLSGGSDTQYFGPGTRLTVL.

This clonotype was found once. This chain links TRBV11-2 with TRBJ1-1; 10 bases line up with TRBD1. Trimming took 5 bases from V and 3 from J; bases not matched to a gene: 12. In germline, CDR1 is SGHAT, CDR2 FQNNGV. The CDR3 has 17 residues. As DNA, the CDR3 is TGTGCCAGCAGCCCCCGAGGACCAGGACAGGGGGACACTGAAGCTTTCTTT. This encodes CASSPRGPGQGDTEAFF.

The chain combines TRBV7-2 with TRBJ2-7; TRBD2 agrees at 14 bases. This CDR3 comprises 17 residues. Germline CDR1 reads SGHTA; CDR2 reads FQGNSA. V shed 1 base and J 3 bases; nucleotides not matched to a gene: 5. The CDR3, as DNA: TGTGCCAGCAGCTTAGGTGGGACTAGCGGGGGATACTACGAGCAGTACTTC. Its protein product is CASSLGGTSGGYYEQYF.

The rearrangement uses TRBV15 and TRBJ1-2; D remains ambiguous. Deletions cut 2 bases from V and 4 bases from J, with 5 bases between. The germline V gene encodes CDR1 LNHNV and CDR2 YYDKDF (reference sequence). This CDR3 has 12 amino acids. CDR3 protein: CATSRPGYGYTF. In DNA form, the CDR3 reads TGTGCCACCAGCAGACCCGGCTATGGCTACACCTTC.

In DNA, the CDR3 is TGTGCCAGCAGCCCTCCGGGCGTCCCGATGCCCTATGGCTACACCTTC. Its translation: CASSPPGVPMPYGYTF. The chain employs TRBV7-8 and TRBJ1-2, with unresolved D. V lost 5 bases and J 4 bases, leaving 20 bases between the germline ends. Germline-derived CDR1 and CDR2 are SGHVS and FQNEAQ. The CDR3 totals 16 residues.

This clonotype showed up many times. The chain combines TRBV7-2 with TRBJ2-7, with 7 bases aligning to TRBD2. V lost 2 bases to trimming and J lost 3 bases; unmatched junction nucleotides: 7. CDR1 is SGHTA and CDR2 is FQGNSA in the germline V gene. The CDR3 extends over 15 amino acids. This CDR3 is CASSLRTGGVYEQYF. CDR3 nucleotide sequence: TGTGCCAGCAGCTTACGAACGGGAGGTGTCTACGAGCAGTACTTC.

This clonotype came up a few times. The chain recombines TRBV28 with TRBJ1-4; D is unresolved. This CDR3 has 14 amino acids. The germline V gene has CDR1 MDHEN and CDR2 SYDVKM. V lost 3 bases to trimming and J lost 4 bases, with 9 bases between them. The CDR3 DNA sequence: TGTGCCAGCAGTTTGGGAGCCAGTAATGAAAAACTGTTTTTT. Translating it yields CASSLGASNEKLFF.

The chain has TRBV20-1 and TRBJ1-1, with 7 bases aligning to TRBD1. The CDR3 consists of 13 residues. Looked up from germline, CDR1 is DFQATT and CDR2 is SNEGSKA (reference sequence). After removal of 4 bases from V and 4 bases from J, the junction contained 6 bases not matched to a gene. CDR3 bases: TGCAGTGCTACCCGACAGGGATTCACTGAAGCTTTCTTT. It yields the protein CSATRQGFTEAFF.

This clonotype was recorded a few times. The rearrangement links TRBV11-2 to TRBJ2-1; D is perhaps TRBD2 (6 bases). The CDR3 is made up of 15 amino acids. Germline CDR1 is SGHAT and CDR2 is FQNNGV. Trimming left V 4 bases short and J 4 bases short, with 14 bases between. CDR3 protein: CASSSGVADYNEQFF. In DNA form, the CDR3 reads TGTGCCAGCAGCTCCGGAGTAGCGGATTACAATGAGCAGTTCTTC.

Comment on this clonotype: One junction end does not reproduce the germline sequence, and a read error may be involved. The chain uses TRBV4-1 and TRBJ2-6; D is undetermined. Germline V gene lookup returns CDR1 MGHRA and CDR2 YSYEKL. The CDR3 has 13 amino acids. The CDR3 region has the DNA TGTGCCAGCAGCCAACCTGGGGCCAACGTCCTGACTTTC. Its protein product is CASSQPGANVLTF.

CDR3 region: CASSARAGAWGKTEAFF. In DNA form, the CDR3 reads TGTGCCAGCAGTGCCCGTGCGGGGGCCTGGGGAAAAACTGAAGCTTTCTTT. The chain has TRBV28 and TRBJ1-1, with TRBD1 as a possible D gene (6 bases). Trimming left V 5 bases short and J 5 bases short, with 24 bases between. This CDR3 spans 17 amino acids. CDR1 is MDHEN and CDR2 is SYDVKM in the germline V gene.

Concerning this clonotype: The junction and the germline gene differ at one end; a read error may be behind it. The CDR3 DNA reads as TGTGTCAGTCACCTCAGGGGGGGTATTTCAGATACGCAATATTTT. Translated, it gives CVSHLRGGISDTQYF. The chain has TRBV7-2 and TRBJ2-3, with D perhaps given as TRBD1 or TRBD2 (7 bases each). CDR1 SGHTA and CDR2 FQGNSA come from the germline V gene. The CDR3 is made up of 15 amino acids. The variable domain in full, completed from reference TRBV7-2 and TRBJ2-3, reads GAGVSQSPSNKVTEKGKDVELRCDPISGHTALYWYRQSLGQGLEFLIYFQGNSAPDKSGLPSDRFSAERTGGSVSTLTIQRTQQEDSAVYLCVSHLRGGISDTQYFGPGTRLTVL.

This clonotype occurred many times. This sequence joins TRBV7-2 and TRBJ2-1; TRBD2 aligns across 12 bases. Germline assignment: CDR1 SGHTA and CDR2 FQGNSA. The CDR3 sequence is 16 residues long. V gave up 5 bases and J gave up 0 bases; unmatched junction bases: 2. CDR3 DNA sequence: TGTGCCAGCAGCCCGACTAGCGGGAGCTCCTACAATGAGCAGTTCTTC. It specifies CASSPTSGSSYNEQFF.